This TCR beta chain was obtained from a study of beta chain features in type 1 diabetes. From germline, CDR1 is SQVTM and CDR2 ANQGSEA. V was shortened by 7 bases and J by 0 bases, with 14 bases between the two germline ends. There are 14 residues in the CDR3. General study findings and limits: PCR might favor shorter templates, equally in patients and controls. A moderate, significant TCRB CDR3 shortening appeared in type 1 diabetes across four CD4+ subsets. Relative to healthy donors, patients appeared to have naive, central memory and Treg TCRB repertoires that were more similar.

All of the isolated RNA was reverse transcribed, so expressed TCRB transcripts were sequenced. The assay was immunoSEQ multiplex PCR, and TCRdb's table has in-frame clones only and misses some. The sample shows roughly 250,000 clones, about a fifth of them seen only once. Every donor provided one heparinised blood draw, which averaged around 120 mL. It was via CD45RO/CCR7/CD25/CD127/CD95/CD27 that CD4+ naive, central memory, regulatory and stem cell-like memory cells were sorted. Details on this clone: Antigen specificity is unknown.

Sequencing was carried out using naive CD4+ T cells from blood. The sequence was obtained from a woman in her thirties or forties with type 1 diabetes. V and J are TRBV29-1 and TRBJ2-3; TRBD1 might be the D (8 bases). CDR3 DNA sequence: TGCAGCGACAGGGGGGGGAGAAGCACAGATACGCAGTATTTT. This gives the protein CSDRGGRSTDTQYF.